A selection of T cell receptor beta chains follows, all from one sample in a study of identical twins. Using its own MiXCR run on the 5' RACE reads, TCRdb lists one record per CDR3 protein. The sample lists under 500,000 distinct CDR3 sequences, roughly an eighth occurring once. These data were likewise used in another study, on yellow fever vaccine responses in identical twins.

Sequenced input: CD4+ T cells sorted from blood. These receptors originate from a woman aged 18-30 years in good health. The CDR3 runs from the conserved cysteine through the conserved F or W.

TRBV27	TRBJ2-1	CASSWSTGYNEQFF
TRBV20-1	TRBJ2-5	CSARDGRGATETQYF
TRBV5-4	TRBJ2-1	CASSQGLAGSQFF
TRBV3-1	TRBJ1-5	CASSSGRGNQPQHF
TRBV12-3/TRBV12-4	TRBJ1-2	CASSSWTGGKSIYGYTF
TRBV12-3/TRBV12-4	TRBJ2-3	CASSPMGRVGTDTQYF
TRBV10-3	TRBJ1-2	CAISQTGDYGYTF
TRBV4-3	TRBJ2-7	CASSRDYSYEQYF
TRBV7-2	TRBJ1-1	CASSPAGTGVSTEAFF
TRBV5-1	TRBJ1-4	CASSNGNGNEKLFF
TRBV5-1	TRBJ2-7	CASSLDTSGRKFYEQYF
TRBV27	TRBJ2-7	CASSPNPLYEQYF
TRBV7-2	TRBJ2-3	CASSLMGAGGADTQYF
TRBV30	TRBJ1-1	CAWKADSNTEAFF
TRBV12-3/TRBV12-4	TRBJ1-1	CASSVNFLGAFF
TRBV7-2	TRBJ2-2	CASSLAAMTAGELFF
TRBV20-1	TRBJ1-2	CSAPEGDYTF
TRBV2	TRBJ2-1	CASSEVFRVTSGSTHEQFF
TRBV5-1	TRBJ2-1	CASTPGGTGANEQFF
TRBV4-1	TRBJ2-7	CASSQLTSGSYEQYF
TRBV28	TRBJ2-3	CASVEGGAGLSTDTQYF
TRBV18	TRBJ2-7	CASSPPGLDYYEQYF
TRBV4-2	TRBJ1-3	CASSQDLRSSGNTIYF
TRBV20-1	TRBJ2-7	CSARRDRAPYEQYF
TRBV5-4	TRBJ1-2	CASSLGQGGNYGYTF
TRBV5-1	TRBJ2-1	CASSFFPATGSYNEQFF
TRBV29-1	TRBJ1-1	CSVGGDTEAFF
TRBV5-1	TRBJ2-1	CASTGQGTYNEQFF
TRBV28	TRBJ2-1	CASSLSIWSDRGSRPAYNEQFF
TRBV6-2/TRBV6-3	TRBJ2-7	CASCGQGAYEQYF
TRBV12-3/TRBV12-4	TRBJ1-1	CASSLYPRDNTEAFF
TRBV29-1	TRBJ1-1	CSVRWSGDTEAFF
TRBV20-1	TRBJ2-5	CSARMTGETQYF
TRBV2	TRBJ1-2	CASRGVGQTYGYTF
TRBV10-3	TRBJ1-2	CAISGGGGKANYGYTF
TRBV28	TRBJ1-4	CASTPLPGVGEKLFF
TRBV23-1	TRBJ1-5	CASSPRQGWGNQPQHF
TRBV3-1	TRBJ2-7	CASRGQGVTYEQYF
TRBV14	TRBJ2-1	CASSTRGNYNEQFF
TRBV5-1	TRBJ2-7	CASSYRDNGEQYF
TRBV20-1	TRBJ2-3	CSARDYLRLPTGDTQYF
TRBV6-2/TRBV6-3	TRBJ2-3	CASSPLRGKTDTQYF
TRBV7-2	TRBJ2-7	CASSFSGAQLYEQYF
TRBV12-5	TRBJ2-7	CASGLVRQFYEQYF
TRBV27	TRBJ2-1	CASSPTPGLAGSPHREQFF
TRBV6-5	TRBJ2-1	CASSLTGVVSDEQFF
TRBV29-1	TRBJ2-3	CSVLRGSFDTQYF
TRBV7-9	TRBJ2-2	CASSLIAGVNTGELFF
TRBV30	TRBJ2-7	CAANLDSSFEQYF
TRBV9	TRBJ2-2	CASSPKVGGYTGELFF
TRBV20-1	TRBJ2-6	CSAGLSGANVLTF
TRBV29-1	TRBJ2-7	CSVGGPGQGSYEQYF
TRBV20-1	TRBJ1-5	CSAEAAGRLLSNQPQHF
TRBV23-1	TRBJ2-7	CASQNRDTIPYEQYF